What follows are 2 T cell receptor beta chains derived from one specimen sequenced in a study of identical twins. TCRdb processed the 5' RACE reads anew with MiXCR; each CDR3 protein has one entry. The sample includes fewer than 650,000 distinct CDR3 sequences, 7.1% seen only once; the top ten take less than 2%. These same data were also listed under a study on yellow fever vaccine responses in identical twins.

Material for sequencing was PBMCs. The receptors derive from a woman in her late teens or twenties in good health.

This clonotype has ten or more counts. V usage is TRBV20-1 and J usage is TRBJ2-1, with TRBD2 as a possible D gene (6 bases). CDR1 is DFQATT and CDR2 is SNEGSKA in the germline V gene (reference sequence). Trimming took 0 bases from V and 0 from J, leaving 12 bases between them. CDR3 length: 16 residues. CDR3 nucleotide sequence: TGCAGTGCTAGAGATCTCCGGGGGAGCTCCTACAATGAGCAGTTCTTC. Translating it yields CSARDLRGSSYNEQFF.

The chain recombines TRBV2 with TRBJ1-4, with D unresolved. V lost 3 bases, J lost 5 bases, and 10 bases lay in between. This CDR3 comprises 14 residues. Germline V gives CDR1 SNHLY, CDR2 FYNNEI. The CDR3 protein is CASSDYLPNEKLFF. CDR3 bases: TGTGCCAGCAGTGACTACCTCCCGAATGAAAAACTGTTTTTT.